Listed below are T cell receptor beta chains from one sample, sequenced in a study of T cells in Graves' hyperthyroidism and ophthalmopathy. TCRdb passed the multiplex PCR reads through MiXCR, listing each CDR3 protein once. The profile shows approximately 410,000 distinct CDR3 sequences, about 13% of them singletons. Sequencing input: blood. The receptors shown here come from a woman younger than 35 with Graves' hyperthyroidism. Each CDR3 is given with its conserved first and last residue.

V: TRBV11-1; CDR3: CASSLRSSGVNNEQFF
V: TRBV29-1; CDR3: CSVEYRGLFLPDTQYF
V: TRBV7-9; CDR3: CASSPTLAASYNEQFF
V: TRBV30; CDR3: CAWSTGGGYEQYF
V: TRBV28; CDR3: CASSLFLGTSGSTDTQYF
V: TRBV7-8; CDR3: CASSTTNLERADTQYF
V: TRBV29-1; CDR3: CSVRELGAYNEQFF
V: TRBV19; CDR3: CASSLEGQRNEKLFF
V: TRBV20-1; CDR3: CSASVQGANTEAFF
V: TRBV6-1; CDR3: CASSEGSGRATGELFF
V: TRBV5-4; CDR3: CASSDTSRDLTLNEQFF
V: TRBV5-1; CDR3: CASSSWQRGWAEAFF
V: TRBV27; CDR3: CASSLRVNNSPLHF
V: TRBV24-1; CDR3: CATSAPGQNYGYTF
V: TRBV6-1; CDR3: CASNQDPAALYEQYF
V: TRBV10-1; CDR3: CASSESGTILWGDNEQFF
V: TRBV20-1; CDR3: CSAKSSDTQYF
V: TRBV5-4; CDR3: CASSGGLAGFAEQFF
V: TRBV6-5; CDR3: CASSYSGTRTYEQYF
V: TRBV11-1; CDR3: CASSPIPSGGNGYTF
V: TRBV7-3; CDR3: CASSPAVASGIGKVYNEQFF
V: TRBV6-5; CDR3: CASSYSSGQGFNEQYF
V: TRBV7-2; CDR3: CASSFEGAASYEQYF
V: TRBV7-9; CDR3: CASSPGQGGEKLFF
V: TRBV20-1; CDR3: CSADEGLVSYEQYF
V: TRBV28; CDR3: CASSERGRAKPNEQFF
V: TRBV5-1; CDR3: CASSSGTGDEKLFF
V: TRBV7-2; CDR3: CASSLRGVSGQETQYF